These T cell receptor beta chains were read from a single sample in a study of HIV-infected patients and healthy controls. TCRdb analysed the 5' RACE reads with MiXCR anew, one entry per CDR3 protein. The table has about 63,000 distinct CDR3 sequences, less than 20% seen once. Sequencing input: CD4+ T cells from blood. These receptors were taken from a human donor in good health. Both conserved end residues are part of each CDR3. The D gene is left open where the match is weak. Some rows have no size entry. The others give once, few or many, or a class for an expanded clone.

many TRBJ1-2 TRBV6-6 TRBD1 TGTGCCAGCAGTAAACAACAGGGGGCGCTCCACCTATCCTATGGCTACACCTTC CASSKQQGALHLSYGYTF
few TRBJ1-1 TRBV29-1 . TGCAGCGGGGGTGGAAACACTGAAGCTTTCTTT CSGGGNTEAFF
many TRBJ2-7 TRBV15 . TGTGCCACCAGCAGAGATCGCCGAATCGAGCAGTACTTC CATSRDRRIEQYF
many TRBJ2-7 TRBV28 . TGTGCCAGCAGCCCTGGTGGCTCGGGGACCTACGAGCAGTACTTC CASSPGGSGTYEQYF
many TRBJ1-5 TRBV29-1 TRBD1 TGCAGCGTTGAGACAGGGAATAGCAATCAGCCCCAGCATTTT CSVETGNSNQPQHF
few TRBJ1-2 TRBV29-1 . TGCAGCGTTGAATTAGTAGGACCAGAGAGTTATGGCTACACCTTC CSVELVGPESYGYTF
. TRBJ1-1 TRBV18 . TGTGCCAGCTCACCCACGTCCAGGGGATCCAGGGGTCTCATGAACACTGAAGCTTTCTTT CASSPTSRGSRGLMNTEAFF
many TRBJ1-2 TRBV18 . TGTGCCAGCTCACCGACAGTATCTGATACTAACTATGGCTACACCTTC CASSPTVSDTNYGYTF
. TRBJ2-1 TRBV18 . TGTGCCAGCTCACCACACGGACCTTCCTCTGGCAATGAGCAGTTCTTC CASSPHGPSSGNEQFF
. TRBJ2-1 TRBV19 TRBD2 TGTGCCAGTAGTCCGGGACTAGCGGGAGGTTTAACCTACAATGAGCAGTTCTTC CASSPGLAGGLTYNEQFF
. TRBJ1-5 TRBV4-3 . TGCGCCAGCAGCCAAGAACGTGACGGCAGCAATCAGCCCCAGCATTTT CASSQERDGSNQPQHF
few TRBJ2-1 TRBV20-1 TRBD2 TGCAGTGCTCCCAAATTGGGGGGGAGGCGGTCCTACAATGAGCAGTTCTTC CSAPKLGGRRSYNEQFF
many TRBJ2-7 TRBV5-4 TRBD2 TGTGCCAGCAGCCTAGCGGGAGGACGCTCCTACGAGCAGTACTTC CASSLAGGRSYEQYF
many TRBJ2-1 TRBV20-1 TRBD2 TGCAGTGCGGGCACGACTAGCCGAGGGCAGTTCTTC CSAGTTSRGQFF
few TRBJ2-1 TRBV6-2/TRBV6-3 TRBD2 TGTGCCAGCACTCTTGCCGCACTAGCGAGAGGGGTCGATGAGCAGTTCTTC CASTLAALARGVDEQFF
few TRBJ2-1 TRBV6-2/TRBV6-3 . TGTGCCAGCAGTTACCTAAGGGCTCGGAGCTCCTACAATGAGCAGTTCTTC CASSYLRARSSYNEQFF
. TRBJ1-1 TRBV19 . TGTGCCAGTAGTGCCCTCTTAACGGGGGTCACTGAAGCTTTCTTT CASSALLTGVTEAFF
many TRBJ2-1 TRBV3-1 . TGTGCCAGCAGCCGTCACAGCTCCTACAATGAGCAGTTCTTC CASSRHSSYNEQFF
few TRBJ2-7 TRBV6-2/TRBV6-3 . TGTGCCAGCAGGAGGAACGAGCAGTACTTC CASRRNEQYF
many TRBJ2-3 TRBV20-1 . TGCAGTGCCAGGACTATCACAGATACGCAGTATTTT CSARTITDTQYF
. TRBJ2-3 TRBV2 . TGTGCCAGCAGTGGAGACAGAAGGGATACGCAGTATTTT CASSGDRRDTQYF
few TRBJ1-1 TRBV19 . TGTGCCAGTAGTATAGATCACGGTGGCAGATTGAACACTGAAGCTTTCTTT CASSIDHGGRLNTEAFF
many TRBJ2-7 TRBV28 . TGTGCCAGCAGCAAAGAGGGGGTCGAGCAGTACTTC CASSKEGVEQYF
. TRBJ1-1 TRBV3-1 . TGTGCCAGCAGCCAAGGAGCCCAGAACACTAAAGCTTTCTTT CASSQGAQNTKAFF
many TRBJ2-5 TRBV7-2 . TGTGCCAGCAGCTTAAGAAGGGGTATGGGAGAGACCCAGTACTTC CASSLRRGMGETQYF
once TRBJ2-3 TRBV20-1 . TGCAGTGCTAGAGGATCCGTAACCCCCACAGATACGCAGTATTTT CSARGSVTPTDTQYF
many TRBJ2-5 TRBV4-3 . TGCGCCAGCAGCCTACGTCCCCAAGAGACCCAGTACTTC CASSLRPQETQYF
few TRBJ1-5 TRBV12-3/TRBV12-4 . TGTGCCAGCAGTCCCCGATCGGGCGGGGAAGGTCAGCCCCAGCATTTT CASSPRSGGEGQPQHF
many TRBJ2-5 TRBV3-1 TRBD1 TGTGCCAGCAGCCAGGACTGGACAGGGATGGAGACCCAGTACTTC CASSQDWTGMETQYF
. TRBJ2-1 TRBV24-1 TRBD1 TGTGCCACCAGTGATTTGCGGGCCGGGACAGGGTACAATGAGCAGTTCTTC CATSDLRAGTGYNEQFF
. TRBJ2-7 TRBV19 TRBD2 TGTGCCAGTAGGAACTCCGGGACTAGCGTCCACGAGCAGTACTTC CASRNSGTSVHEQYF
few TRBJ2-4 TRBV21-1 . TGTGCCAGCACACTAGCGCGCGGGGACATTCAGTACTTC CASTLARGDIQYF
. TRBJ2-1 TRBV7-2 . TGTGCCAGCAGCCCAAGCAGACAGGCTTTCGATGAGCAGTTCTTC CASSPSRQAFDEQFF
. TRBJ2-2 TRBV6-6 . TGTGCCAGCAGTTACCCCCGGGACAAAAGTAATGCGAACACCGGGGAGCTGTTTTTT CASSYPRDKSNANTGELFF
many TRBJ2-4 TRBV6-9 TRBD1 TGTGCCAGCAGTTACGGGACAGGGGTCCCCAAGACCTCCCAAAACATTCAGTACTTC CASSYGTGVPKTSQNIQYF
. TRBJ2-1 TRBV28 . TGTGCCAGCAGTTTTCTTGGAAGGGCCAATGAGCAGTTCTTC CASSFLGRANEQFF
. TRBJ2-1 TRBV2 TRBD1 TGTGCCAGCAGCTACGACAGGGGTGATGAGCAGTTCTTC CASSYDRGDEQFF
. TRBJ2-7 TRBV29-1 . TGCAGCGTTGCTACAGGGCAATTCTTCTACGAGCAGTACTTC CSVATGQFFYEQYF
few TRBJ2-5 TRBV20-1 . TGCAGTGTCAAAGAGGGGGTGTTTCGAGCACGGCGCGAAGAGACCCAGTACTTC CSVKEGVFRARREETQYF
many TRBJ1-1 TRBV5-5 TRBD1 TGTGCCAGCAGCGGGACAGTTAAAGACACTGAAGCTTTCTTT CASSGTVKDTEAFF
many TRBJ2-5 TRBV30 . TGTGCCTGGGCCTTATCGGGGGAGACCCAGTACTTC CAWALSGETQYF
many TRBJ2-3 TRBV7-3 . TGTGCCAGCAGCTTAGATCCTGCGGGAGATACGCAGTATTTT CASSLDPAGDTQYF
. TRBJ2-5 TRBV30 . TGTGCCTGGAGTGGTTGGCGGGGGCGTGAGACCCAGTACTTC CAWSGWRGRETQYF
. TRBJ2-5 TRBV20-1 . TGCAGTGCTTGCCCGCAGGCCCCCCAAGAGACCCAGTACTTC CSACPQAPQETQYF
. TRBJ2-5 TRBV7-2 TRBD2 TGTGCCAGCAGCGTGGGGACTAGCGGGGGTCAAGAGACCCAGTACTTC CASSVGTSGGQETQYF
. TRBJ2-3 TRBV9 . TGTGCCAGCAGCGCGGGAGAAGCTACAGATACGCAGTATTTT CASSAGEATDTQYF
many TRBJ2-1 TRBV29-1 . TGCAGCGTTGACACAGGATGGATCTACAATGAGCAGTTCTTC CSVDTGWIYNEQFF
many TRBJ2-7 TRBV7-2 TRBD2 TGTGCCAGCAGCTATCTCCCGGCTAGCGGCGAGCAGTACTTC CASSYLPASGEQYF
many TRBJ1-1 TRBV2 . TGTGCCAGCACCCTACTTTGGGGGACTGAAGCTTTCTTT CASTLLWGTEAFF
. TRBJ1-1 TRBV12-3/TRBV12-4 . TGTGCCAGCAGCCAAGCAGGGTGGGACACTGAAGCTTTCTTT CASSQAGWDTEAFF
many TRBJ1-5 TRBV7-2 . TGTGCCAGCAGCCGTCAGACCAATCAGCCCCAGCATTTT CASSRQTNQPQHF
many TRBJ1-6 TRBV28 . TGTGCCAGCAGTTTCGGCCGGGAGCCGTCACCCCTCCACTTT CASSFGREPSPLHF
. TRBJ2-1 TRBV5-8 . TGTGCCAGCAGCTTGGGGCTAGCTTCCTACAATGAGCAGTTCTTC CASSLGLASYNEQFF
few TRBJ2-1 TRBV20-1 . TGCAGTGTCCCCGAACCCCGGGGGTACAATGAGCAGTTCTTC CSVPEPRGYNEQFF
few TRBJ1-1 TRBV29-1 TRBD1 TGCAGCGTTGAACCCATGACAGGGGTACGCACTGAAGCTTTCTTT CSVEPMTGVRTEAFF
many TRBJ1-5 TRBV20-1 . TGCAGTGCTAGAGATCGGGCAGGGAGCAATCAGCCCCAGCATTTT CSARDRAGSNQPQHF
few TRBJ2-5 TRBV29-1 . TGCAGCGTTGGGGGGATCCAAGAGACCCAGTACTTC CSVGGIQETQYF
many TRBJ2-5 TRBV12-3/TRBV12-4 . TGTGCCAGCAGTTTAGGGAATTGGCGGGTAGGACAAGAGACCCAGTACTTC CASSLGNWRVGQETQYF
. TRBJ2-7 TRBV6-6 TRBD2 TGTGCCAGCAGACCCCGGGAGGCCTTCTCCTACGAGCAGTACTTC CASRPREAFSYEQYF
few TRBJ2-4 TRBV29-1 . TGCAGCGTTGTCAACACCGTCAGGGGAAACAAAAACATTCAGTACTTC CSVVNTVRGNKNIQYF